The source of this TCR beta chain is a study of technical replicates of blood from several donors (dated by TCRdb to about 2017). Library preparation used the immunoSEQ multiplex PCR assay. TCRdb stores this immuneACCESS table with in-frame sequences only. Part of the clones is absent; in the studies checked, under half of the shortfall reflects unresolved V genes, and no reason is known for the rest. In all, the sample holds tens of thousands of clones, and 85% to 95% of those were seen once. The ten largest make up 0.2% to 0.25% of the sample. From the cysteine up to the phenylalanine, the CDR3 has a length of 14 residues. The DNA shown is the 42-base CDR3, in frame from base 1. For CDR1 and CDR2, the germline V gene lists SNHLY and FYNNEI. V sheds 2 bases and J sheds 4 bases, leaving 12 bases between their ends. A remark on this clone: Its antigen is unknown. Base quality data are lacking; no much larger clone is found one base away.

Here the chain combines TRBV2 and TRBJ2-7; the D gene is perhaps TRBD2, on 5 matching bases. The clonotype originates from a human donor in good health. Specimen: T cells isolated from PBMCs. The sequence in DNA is TGTGCCAGCAGTGAAAGAGGGCAGCTTTACGAGCAGTACTTC. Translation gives CASSERGQLYEQYF.